The entry below describes one T cell receptor (beta chain). The data belong to a study of blood T cell repertoires in COVID-19. Study-wide context: The United States, Italy and Spain provided the acute and convalescent COVID-19 samples.

Losses at the gene ends were 4 bases for V and 1 base for J; bases not matched to a gene: 8. The CDR3 runs to 16 residues. Germline CDR1 and CDR2: LNHDA and SQIVND (reference sequence). As originally analysed: How many nucleated cells were present was estimated from reference gene primer amplification. The protocol was immunoSEQ multiplex PCR, while the TCRdb copy is restricted to in-frame clones and leaves out a portion. The DNA was the basis for D and trimming; V, J and clone size are from that table. The sample consists of under 300,000 clones, around nine tenths of them appearing once. This clonotype originated in a middle-aged woman who had recovered from COVID-19. The chain links TRBV19 to TRBJ2-7, with 9 positions matching TRBD1. What was sequenced was peripheral blood. Written as DNA, the CDR3 is TGTGCCAGTAGTACTGCTGGACAGGGGTTTTCCTACGAGCAGTACTTC. Its translation is CASSTAGQGFSYEQYF.